One sample yielded the 27 T cell receptor beta chains listed below, sequenced in a study of blood T cell repertoires in COVID-19. Method: immunoSEQ multiplex PCR; TCRdb's copy keeps in-frame clones and lacks some. The repertoire holds 310,000 or so clones, with about four fifths as singletons. Sequencing was done on a sample of peripheral blood. The receptors were sampled from a woman aged 45 to 65 with acute or convalescent COVID-19.

This clone came up a few times. This rearrangement joins TRBV6-4 to TRBJ2-1; D might be TRBD2 (5 bases). With 4 bases removed from V and 4 bases from J, the gap between germline ends came to 17 bases. CDR3 size: 16 residues. Germline CDR1 is MRHNA and CDR2 is SNTAGT. This CDR3 reads CASSAEAEGTYNEQFF. The CDR3 coding sequence is TGTGCCAGCAGTGCCGAGGCCGAGGGCACTTACAATGAGCAGTTCTTC.

The V call is TRBV11-3, the J call TRBJ2-3; tentative D call: TRBD2 (6 bases). V dropped 5 bases and J dropped 6 bases, with 15 bases sitting between them. CDR1 is SGHNT and CDR2 is YENEEA in the germline V gene. There are 14 residues in the CDR3. The CDR3, as DNA: TGTGCCAGCAGCCCCTCGGCGGCGGGGGATACGCAGTATTTT. This gives the protein CASSPSAAGDTQYF.

This clone was observed once. The chain employs TRBV19 and TRBJ2-5; TRBD1 matches at 9 bases. The CDR3 extends over 19 amino acids. V dropped 1 base and J dropped 4; count of bases not matched to a gene: 16. Per germline, CDR1 LNHDA and CDR2 SQIVND (reference sequence). The CDR3, as DNA: TGTGCCAGTAGTATAGGGAGGGGTACAGGGGGCGCAGGGAGAGAGACCCAGTACTTC. Its translation: CASSIGRGTGGAGRETQYF.

This clone came up once. The V gene is TRBV2, the J gene TRBJ1-2; D remains ambiguous. With 0 bases removed from V and 0 bases from J, the gap between germline ends came to 14 bases. Germline values: CDR1 SNHLY, CDR2 FYNNEI. The CDR3 spans 17 residues. CDR3 amino acids: CASSEARGQRANYGYTF. In DNA form, the CDR3 reads TGTGCCAGCAGTGAAGCCCGTGGGCAGAGAGCTAACTATGGCTACACCTTC.

This chain connects TRBV30 to TRBJ1-6; D remains unclear. CDR1 is GTSNPN, CDR2 SVGIG, per germline (reference sequence). The CDR3 runs to 13 residues. Trimming stripped 7 bases from V and 7 bases from J, with 14 bases between. The CDR3 region is CALAARTNSPLHF. CDR3 DNA sequence: TGTGCCTTAGCGGCAAGGACCAATTCACCCCTCCACTTT. Together with reference TRBV30 and TRBJ1-6, the CDR3 gives the full variable domain: SQTIHQWPATLVQPVGSPLSLECTVEGTSNPNLYWYRQAAGRGLQLLFYSVGIGQISSEVPQNLSASRPQDRQFILSSKKLLLSDSGFYLCALAARTNSPLHFGNGTRLTVT.

This chain connects TRBV5-4 to TRBJ2-1, with D perhaps matching TRBD1 (6 bases). Per germline, CDR1 SGHNT and CDR2 YYREEE (reference sequence). This CDR3 region has 15 residues. Between the trimmed V and J ends, which lost 2 bases and 5 bases, there was a span of 14 bases. CDR3 in DNA: TGTGCCAGCAGCTTTGCCCCGGCAGGGGACAATGAGCAGTTCTTC. This translates into CASSFAPAGDNEQFF.

V gene TRBV11-2 combines with J gene TRBJ1-5; D is uncertain. The CDR3 is 13 residues long. V was cut by 5 bases and J by 4 bases, with 9 bases left in between. Germline V CDR1 and CDR2: SGHAT, FQNNGV. In DNA form, the CDR3 reads TGTGCCAGCAGCCGGTTCCCTAATCAGCCCCAGCATTTT. It yields the protein CASSRFPNQPQHF.

This clone was detected once. The V and J genes are TRBV19 and TRBJ2-7, with 7 bases that match TRBD2. This CDR3 spans 16 amino acids. Germline values: CDR1 LNHDA, CDR2 SQIVND (reference sequence). V was pared by 4 bases and J by 0 bases, with 9 bases of the junction left unmatched. CDR3 sequence (DNA): TGTGCCAGTAGTACGATACTAGCGCCGAGCTCCTACGAGCAGTACTTC. It is translated as CASSTILAPSSYEQYF.

V gene TRBV5-8 combines with J gene TRBJ2-3; TRBD2 is a possible D gene (7 bases). V was trimmed by 6 bases and J by 2 bases, leaving 16 bases between them. CDR3 length: 15 residues. Looked up from germline, CDR1 is SGHTS and CDR2 is YDEGEE. The CDR3 sequence is CASTRGGLSTDTQYF. The CDR3 DNA sequence: TGTGCCAGCACGAGGGGGGGCCTATCCACAGATACGCAGTATTTT. Full variable domain (rest looked up from reference TRBV5-8 and TRBJ2-3): EAGVTQSPTHLIKTRGQQATLRCSPISGHTSVYWYQQALGLGLQFLLWYDEGEERNRGNFPPRFSGRQFPNYSSELNVNALELEDSALYLCASTRGGLSTDTQYFGPGTRLTVL.

This clone was seen repeatedly, ten times or more. The chain is built from TRBV11-3 and TRBJ2-7, with 8 bases fitting TRBD2. The CDR3 has 17 amino acids. The germline V gene has CDR1 SGHNT and CDR2 YENEEA. After removal of 1 base from V and 2 bases from J, the junction contained 10 bases not matched to a gene. The CDR3 DNA sequence: TGTGCCAGCAGCTTAGCCTGTTGGAGCGGGGGTACCTACGAGCAGTACGTC. This translates into CASSLACWSGGTYEQYV.

The chain combines TRBV5-5 with TRBJ1-5, with no clear D. CDR3 length equals 17 residues. Trimming stripped 0 bases from V and 0 bases from J, with 13 bases between. Germline V gene sequence: CDR1 SGHKS, CDR2 YYEKEE (reference sequence). The DNA for the CDR3 is TGTGCCAGCAGCTTGGGGCAACAGCTCTATAGCAATCAGCCCCAGCATTTT. It yields the protein CASSLGQQLYSNQPQHF. Using reference TRBV5-5 and TRBJ1-5 for the parts outside the CDR3, the full variable domain is DAGVTQSPTHLIKTRGQQVTLRCSPISGHKSVSWYQQVLGQGPQFIFQYYEKEERGRGNFPDRFSARQFPNYSSELNVNALLLGDSALYLCASSLGQQLYSNQPQHFGDGTRLSIL.

The rearrangement links TRBV3-1 (or the pseudogene TRBV3-2) to TRBJ2-1; 9 nucleotides align to TRBD2. Trimming at V came to 4 bases and at J to 4 bases, leaving 5 bases not matched to a gene. Germline assignment: CDR1 LGHDT and CDR2 YNNKEL (reference sequence). The CDR3 extends over 15 amino acids. As DNA, the CDR3 is TGTGCCAGCAGCCGAAATAGCGGGGGATACAATGAGCAGTTCTTC. This sequence encodes CASSRNSGGYNEQFF.

The rearrangement links TRBV28 to TRBJ1-2; 11 bases agree with TRBD1. The CDR3 extends over 15 amino acids. The junction had 5 bases not matched to a gene; V was cut back by 5 bases and J by 3 bases. Per the germline V gene, CDR1 is MDHEN and CDR2 is SYDVKM. The DNA of the CDR3 is TGTGCCAGCAGTCCCCTGGGACAGGGGGACTATGGCTACACCTTC. Protein: CASSPLGQGDYGYTF.

The CDR3 region is CASSASGGRNEQFF. CDR3 DNA: TGCGCCAGCAGTGCTAGCGGGGGCCGGAATGAGCAGTTCTTC. The chain recombines TRBV10-1 with TRBJ2-1; the match to TRBD2 covers 10 bases. V lost 4 bases, J lost 7 bases, and 4 bases stayed unmatched. The CDR3 runs to 14 residues. Germline CDR1 WNHNN, CDR2 SYGVQD (reference sequence).

A single count supports this clone. This chain uses TRBV19 with TRBJ2-4, with D possibly matching TRBD1 (6 bases). The V gene's germline CDR1 is LNHDA and CDR2 SQIVND (reference sequence). The CDR3 consists of 15 residues. Deletions cut 4 bases from V and 0 bases from J, with 10 bases between. The CDR3 bases are TGTGCCAGTAGTAACCAGGGGCTAGCCAAAAACATTCAGTACTTC. It is translated as CASSNQGLAKNIQYF.

The genes are TRBV5-1 and TRBJ2-3; TRBD1 agrees at 7 bases. Unmatched junction bases numbered 8, after V lost 4 bases and J lost 6 bases. This CDR3 region has 14 residues. In germline, CDR1 is SGHRS, CDR2 YFSETQ. CDR3 loop: CASSGMTGWDTQYF. CDR3 coding DNA: TGCGCCAGCAGCGGCATGACAGGGTGGGATACGCAGTATTTT.

This chain connects TRBV7-2 to TRBJ1-1; 7 nucleotides agree with TRBD1. The ends lost 2 bases at V and 7 bases at J; junction bases unmatched: 4. The CDR3 is 13 residues long. Germline V gene sequence: CDR1 SGHTA, CDR2 FQGNSA. The CDR3 loop is CASSLRGPNEAFF. CDR3 nucleotide sequence: TGTGCCAGCAGCTTAAGGGGGCCGAATGAAGCTTTCTTT. The whole variable domain, filled in from reference TRBV7-2 and TRBJ1-1, reads GAGVSQSPSNKVTEKGKDVELRCDPISGHTALYWYRQSLGQGLEFLIYFQGNSAPDKSGLPSDRFSAERTGGSVSTLTIQRTQQEDSAVYLCASSLRGPNEAFFGQGTRLTVV.

This clone was detected only a few times. This chain links TRBV27 with TRBJ1-1; maybe TRBD1 (6 bases). Germline values: CDR1 MNHEY, CDR2 SMNVEV (reference sequence). The CDR3 is made up of 11 amino acids. V lost 8 bases to trimming and J lost 8 bases, with 12 bases between them. CDR3 residues: CASLGAREAFF. The CDR3 DNA reads as TGTGCCAGCCTGGGGGCGAGAGAAGCTTTCTTT.

V is TRBV3-1 (or the pseudogene TRBV3-2) and J is TRBJ1-1, with a possible D match to TRBD1 (5 bases). The CDR3 has 14 amino acids. Germline CDR1 and CDR2: LGHDT and YNNKEL (reference sequence). V dropped 2 bases and J dropped 1 base, with 8 bases sitting between them. The CDR3 sequence is CASSQSDRNTEAFF. In DNA form, the CDR3 reads TGTGCCAGCAGCCAAAGTGACAGGAACACTGAAGCTTTCTTT.

The chain couples TRBV7-9 to TRBJ2-1; 11 bases match TRBD1. The germline gives CDR1 SEHNR, CDR2 FQNEAQ (reference sequence). J gave up 7 bases and V 5 bases, and 10 bases lay outside the gene matches. The CDR3 totals 16 residues. CDR3: CASSPEIGTGGNEQFF. The CDR3 bases are TGTGCCAGCAGCCCCGAGATTGGGACAGGGGGAAATGAGCAGTTCTTC.

The rearrangement uses TRBV13 and TRBJ1-4; maybe TRBD1 (6 bases). The CDR3 is 15 residues long. Germline CDR1 reads PRHDT; CDR2 reads FYEKMQ (reference sequence). Trimming took off 2 bases at V and 7 bases at J, with 14 bases between the two ends. Here the CDR3 reads CASSLYGQRIEKLFF. In DNA form, the CDR3 reads TGTGCCAGCAGCTTATATGGACAGAGGATTGAAAAACTGTTTTTT.

This chain joins TRBV5-1 and TRBJ2-7; TRBD1 matches at 8 bases. The length of the CDR3 is 14 residues. Germline lookup yields CDR1 SGHRS and CDR2 YFSETQ. With V trimmed by 2 bases and J by 3 bases, 4 bases remained unmatched. Here the CDR3 reads CASSFSTGGYEQYV. Here the CDR3 DNA reads TGCGCCAGCAGCTTTTCTACAGGGGGCTACGAGCAGTACGTC.

The CDR3 DNA reads TGTGCCTCTGTAGCGGGAGGCACAGATACGCAGTATTTT. This sequence encodes CASVAGGTDTQYF. The J gene is TRBJ2-3, the V gene TRBV30, with 9 positions matching TRBD2. This CDR3 is 13 amino acids long. Germline values: CDR1 GTSNPN, CDR2 SVGIG (reference sequence). The V segment lost 7 bases and the J segment 1 base; nucleotides outside the gene matches: 3.

The rearrangement joins TRBV7-7 to TRBJ2-2; 7 bases line up with TRBD1. With 3 bases clipped from V and 6 bases from J, the junction kept 1 base outside the gene matches. The germline V gene has CDR1 SSHAT and CDR2 FNYEAQ (reference sequence). The CDR3 loop spans 13 amino acids. CDR3 amino acids: CASSFQGAGELFF. The CDR3, as DNA: TGTGCCAGCAGCTTCCAGGGGGCCGGGGAGCTGTTTTTT.

The chain is built from TRBV28 and TRBJ2-2; the match to TRBD2 covers 13 bases. The V and J ends lost 11 bases and 7 bases, in that order; junction bases with no gene match: 16. The CDR3 runs to 17 residues. Germline V CDR1 and CDR2: MDHEN, SYDVKM. The CDR3 sequence: CAPGGGLAGPSGGELFF. DNA for the CDR3: TGTGCCCCCGGGGGGGGACTAGCGGGGCCCTCAGGCGGGGAGCTGTTTTTT.

This chain links TRBV12-5 with TRBJ2-3, with D hard to call. The CDR3 loop spans 16 amino acids. Germline V gives CDR1 LGHNT, CDR2 FRNRAP. V dropped 1 base and J dropped 1 base, with 12 bases sitting between them. In DNA form, the CDR3 reads TGTGCTAGTGGTTTGGGACTTGCGTCTGGCACAGATACGCAGTATTTT. Translating gives CASGLGLASGTDTQYF.

The chain links TRBV4-2 to TRBJ2-7, with 8 bases matching TRBD2. The CDR3 consists of 15 residues. The V gene end was trimmed by 1 base and the J gene end by 0 bases; junction bases not matched to a gene: 2. Germline CDR1 is LGHNA and CDR2 is YNFKEQ. This CDR3 reads CASSQGGTSSYEQYF. Written as DNA, the CDR3 is TGTGCCAGCAGCCAAGGAGGGACTAGCTCCTACGAGCAGTACTTC.